This record looks at one TCR beta chain sequence and its context. This CDR3 contains 14 residues. Germline loops: CDR1 SGHDT, CDR2 YYEEEE. V lost 0 bases, J lost 7 bases, and 13 bases lay in between. This record belongs to a study of CD8+ T cells in alopecia areata. Treatment noted: oral pan-JAK inhibitor, 5-10 mg twice daily. Following extraction, RNA underwent reverse transcription to cDNA, which served as the sequencing template. Measured with immunoSEQ multiplex PCR; TCRdb has only the in-frame clones, and not every one. The data hold some 100,000 clones, with roughly 58% observed a single time. The rearrangement links TRBV5-6 to TRBJ1-1, with unresolved D. Specimen: CD8+ T cells sorted from blood, collected at week 4, from a patient treated with tofacitinib. The TCR originated in a human donor with alopecia areata. CDR3 nucleotides: TGTGCCAGCAGCTTGGGGTCAGGATCGTATGAAGCTTTCTTT. Protein: CASSLGSGSYEAFF. The variable domain in full, with the rest retrieved from reference TRBV5-6 and TRBJ1-1, is DAGVTQSPTHLIKTRGQQVTLRCSPKSGHDTVSWYQQALGQGPQFIFQYYEEEERQRGNFPDRFSGHQFPNYSSELNVNALLLGDSALYLCASSLGSGSYEAFFGQGTRLTVV.